Shown below are 10 T cell receptor beta chains from a single sample sequenced in a study of blood T cell repertoires in COVID-19. Assay: immunoSEQ multiplex PCR; the TCRdb copy retains only in-frame clones and omits some. The sample carries more than 25,000 clones, approximately 85% recorded once. What was sequenced was peripheral blood. The source is a woman older than 75 with COVID-19, enrolled during active disease.

The J gene is TRBJ1-2, the V gene TRBV2; 8 nucleotides align to TRBD1. V lost 3 bases and J lost 3; bases outside the gene matches: 0. This CDR3 spans 13 amino acids. CDR1 SNHLY and CDR2 FYNNEI come from the germline V gene. The CDR3 bases are TGTGCCAGCAGTGAGACAGGGGACTATGGCTACACCTTC. Amino acid sequence: CASSETGDYGYTF.

V gene TRBV10-3 combines with J gene TRBJ2-3, with 8 bases aligning to TRBD2. The germline gives CDR1 ENHRY, CDR2 SYGVKD. The CDR3 totals 17 residues. Trimming took 2 bases from V and 1 from J; bases not matched to a gene: 8. CDR3 region: CAISETLAGTRTDTQYF. DNA for the CDR3: TGTGCCATCAGTGAGACATTAGCGGGGACCCGCACAGATACGCAGTATTTT.

This clone has a handful of counts. The rearrangement uses TRBV29-1 and TRBJ1-2; D gene ambiguous. This CDR3 is 12 amino acids long. Trimming left V 7 bases short and J 8 bases short, with 17 bases between. The germline V gene encodes CDR1 SQVTM and CDR2 ANQGSEA. CDR3 bases: TGCAGCGCCCCTGTACTTTCCGGGGGCTACACCTTC. It specifies CSAPVLSGGYTF.

The chain couples TRBV5-6 to TRBJ2-7; 7 bases fit TRBD1. The CDR3 sequence is 15 residues long. Germline lookup yields CDR1 SGHDT and CDR2 YYEEEE. Losses at the gene ends were 2 bases for V and 0 bases for J; bases not matched to a gene: 5. CDR3 nucleotides: TGTGCCAGCAGCTTCGGGGACAGCTTCTCCTACGAGCAGTACTTC. It codes for CASSFGDSFSYEQYF. Supplemented by reference TRBV5-6 and TRBJ2-7, the full variable domain reads DAGVTQSPTHLIKTRGQQVTLRCSPKSGHDTVSWYQQALGQGPQFIFQYYEEEERQRGNFPDRFSGHQFPNYSSELNVNALLLGDSALYLCASSFGDSFSYEQYFGPGTRLTVT.

The J gene is TRBJ1-1, the V gene TRBV15, with 10 positions matching TRBD1. Germline assignment: CDR1 LNHNV and CDR2 YYDKDF (reference sequence). CDR3 length: 17 residues. V lost 5 bases to trimming and J lost 4 bases; unmatched junction nucleotides: 13. The CDR3 DNA is TGTGCCACCAGCGACGGGGACAGGGGAGTGCGAGGCACTGAAGCTTTCTTT. It translates to CATSDGDRGVRGTEAFF.

This rearrangement joins TRBV6-5 to TRBJ2-1, with D maybe TRBD1 (5 bases). The CDR3 totals 14 residues. The V gene's germline CDR1 is MNHEY and CDR2 SVGAGI. The V end lost 5 bases, the J end lost 9 bases, and 17 bases lay between the germline ends. CDR3 in amino acids: CASSHLQGLGEQFF. Here the CDR3 DNA reads TGTGCCAGCAGTCACCTCCAGGGATTGGGTGAGCAGTTCTTC.

V gene TRBV24-1 combines with J gene TRBJ2-7; 7 bases fit TRBD1. Germline V gives CDR1 KGHDR, CDR2 SFDVKD. The CDR3 contains 17 residues. The V and J ends lost 3 bases and 7 bases, in that order; junction bases with no gene match: 17. This CDR3 reads CATSDDINRGINQEQYF. The CDR3 nucleotides are TGTGCCACCAGTGATGACATAAACAGGGGAATTAACCAGGAGCAGTACTTC.

This chain uses TRBV4-1 with TRBJ1-6, with TRBD1 as a possible D gene (6 bases). The CDR3 sequence is 17 residues long. Germline V lookup: CDR1 MGHRA, CDR2 YSYEKL. Trimming took 1 base from V and 0 from J, leaving 10 bases between them. The DNA for the CDR3 is TGCGCCAGCAGCCAAGGAACAGGGAGCTCCTATAATTCACCCCTCCACTTT. Residues: CASSQGTGSSYNSPLHF.

The chain uses TRBV7-2 and TRBJ1-1, with D hard to call. Germline V gives CDR1 SGHTA, CDR2 FQGNSA. Deletions cut 1 base from V and 3 bases from J, with 9 bases between. The CDR3 length is 14 residues. CDR3 residues: CASSLGFADTEAFF. Written as DNA, the CDR3 is TGTGCCAGCAGCTTAGGTTTCGCGGACACTGAAGCTTTCTTT.

The CDR3 loop reads CASSQGTGIAGYTF. The CDR3, as DNA: TGTGCCAGCAGCCAAGGGACAGGGATTGCTGGCTACACCTTC. V gene TRBV3-1 (or the pseudogene TRBV3-2) combines with J gene TRBJ1-2; TRBD1 matches 8 bases. The trim removed 1 base at V and 7 bases at J, leaving 5 bases unmatched. The CDR3 spans 14 residues. In germline, CDR1 is LGHDT, CDR2 YNNKEL (reference sequence).